Listed here is a single T cell receptor beta chain. The antigen is unknown. Unique molecular identifier tags were affixed to discrete cDNA molecules. TCRdb itself ran the 5' RACE reads through MiXCR, one entry per CDR3 protein. The repertoire holds some 70,000 distinct CDR3 sequences, with 4.9% as singletons. CDR3 size: 15 residues. Germline CDR1 and CDR2: MNHNS and SASEGT. Deletions cut 2 bases from V and 0 bases from J, with 5 bases between. These data are taken from a study of early T cells in non-severe SARS-CoV-2 infection. Overall study context: It was bulk RNA from unsorted whole blood that was sequenced, and the chains were unpaired. General observations from the study: A preference for anti-spike CD8 responses marked VDJdb matching, which missed private and CD4 specificities.

The chain joins TRBV6-1 to TRBJ2-6; no firm D call. Sequencing input: whole blood. The TCR comes from an adult who was a healthcare worker with PCR-confirmed SARS-CoV-2 infection or an uninfected control (not recorded which). The CDR3 bases are TGTGCCAGCAGTGAACGGAACTCTGGGGCCAACGTCCTGACTTTC. Protein product: CASSERNSGANVLTF.